Sequencing of this T cell receptor beta chain was carried out in a study of blood T cell repertoires in COVID-19. Original data processing: Reference gene primer amplification gave nucleated cell count estimates. Repertoires were generated with immunoSEQ multiplex PCR, while TCRdb's copy carries only in-frame clones and drops some. V, J and clone size are taken as reported in that table, and D and trimming were inferred from the DNA itself. The sample contains roughly 220,000 clones, around 84% of which appear only once. Sequencing was done on a sample of peripheral blood. This receptor was taken from a woman aged 55-69 years who had recovered from COVID-19.

CDR3: CASSIVPISPSSYNEQFF. The CDR3 nucleotides read TGTGCCAGTAGTATAGTCCCCATTAGCCCTAGCTCCTACAATGAGCAGTTCTTC. V is TRBV19 and J is TRBJ2-1, with D unresolved. CDR1 and CDR2 from the germline V gene are LNHDA and SQIVND (reference sequence). V lost 1 base and J 0 bases, leaving 16 bases between the germline ends. This CDR3 spans 18 amino acids.